This TCR beta chain was identified in a study of CD8 T cells in Susac syndrome. Germline loops: CDR1 GTSNPN, CDR2 SVGIG (reference sequence). Trimming removed 3 bases from V and 1 base from J, with 9 bases in between. The CDR3 is made up of 13 amino acids. When the RNA was reverse transcribed, random hexamers were used with an input of roughly 0.5 to 1 ug. Using its own MiXCR run on the immunoSEQ multiplex PCR reads, TCRdb lists one record per CDR3 protein. The sample lists 400,000 or so distinct CDR3 sequences, more than 80% occurring once. The chain has TRBV30 and TRBJ1-1; tentative D call: TRBD1 (5 bases). Sequences were obtained from CD8+ T cells from PBMCs. The source of this sequence is a human donor with multiple sclerosis. The CDR3 DNA reads TGTGCCTGGAGACCTCAGGGGAACACTGAAGCTTTCTTT. It yields the protein CAWRPQGNTEAFF. Looking up the rest from reference TRBV30 and TRBJ1-1 gives the full variable domain: SQTIHQWPATLVQPVGSPLSLECTVEGTSNPNLYWYRQAAGRGLQLLFYSVGIGQISSEVPQNLSASRPQDRQFILSSKKLLLSDSGFYLCAWRPQGNTEAFFGQGTRLTVV.